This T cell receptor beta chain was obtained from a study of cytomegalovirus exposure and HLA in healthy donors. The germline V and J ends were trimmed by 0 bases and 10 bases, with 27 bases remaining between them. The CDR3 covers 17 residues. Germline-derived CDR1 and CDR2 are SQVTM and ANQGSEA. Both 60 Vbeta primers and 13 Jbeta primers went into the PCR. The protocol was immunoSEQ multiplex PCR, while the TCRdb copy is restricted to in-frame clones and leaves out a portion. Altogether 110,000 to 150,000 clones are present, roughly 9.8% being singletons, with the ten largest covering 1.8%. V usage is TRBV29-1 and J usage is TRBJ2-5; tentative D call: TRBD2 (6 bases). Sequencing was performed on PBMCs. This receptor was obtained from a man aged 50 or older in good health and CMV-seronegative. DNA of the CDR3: TGCAGCGTTGAAGATCCGGGCCGCCCCGTTGTTTCGCGGGGCCAGTACTTC. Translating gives CSVEDPGRPVVSRGQYF.